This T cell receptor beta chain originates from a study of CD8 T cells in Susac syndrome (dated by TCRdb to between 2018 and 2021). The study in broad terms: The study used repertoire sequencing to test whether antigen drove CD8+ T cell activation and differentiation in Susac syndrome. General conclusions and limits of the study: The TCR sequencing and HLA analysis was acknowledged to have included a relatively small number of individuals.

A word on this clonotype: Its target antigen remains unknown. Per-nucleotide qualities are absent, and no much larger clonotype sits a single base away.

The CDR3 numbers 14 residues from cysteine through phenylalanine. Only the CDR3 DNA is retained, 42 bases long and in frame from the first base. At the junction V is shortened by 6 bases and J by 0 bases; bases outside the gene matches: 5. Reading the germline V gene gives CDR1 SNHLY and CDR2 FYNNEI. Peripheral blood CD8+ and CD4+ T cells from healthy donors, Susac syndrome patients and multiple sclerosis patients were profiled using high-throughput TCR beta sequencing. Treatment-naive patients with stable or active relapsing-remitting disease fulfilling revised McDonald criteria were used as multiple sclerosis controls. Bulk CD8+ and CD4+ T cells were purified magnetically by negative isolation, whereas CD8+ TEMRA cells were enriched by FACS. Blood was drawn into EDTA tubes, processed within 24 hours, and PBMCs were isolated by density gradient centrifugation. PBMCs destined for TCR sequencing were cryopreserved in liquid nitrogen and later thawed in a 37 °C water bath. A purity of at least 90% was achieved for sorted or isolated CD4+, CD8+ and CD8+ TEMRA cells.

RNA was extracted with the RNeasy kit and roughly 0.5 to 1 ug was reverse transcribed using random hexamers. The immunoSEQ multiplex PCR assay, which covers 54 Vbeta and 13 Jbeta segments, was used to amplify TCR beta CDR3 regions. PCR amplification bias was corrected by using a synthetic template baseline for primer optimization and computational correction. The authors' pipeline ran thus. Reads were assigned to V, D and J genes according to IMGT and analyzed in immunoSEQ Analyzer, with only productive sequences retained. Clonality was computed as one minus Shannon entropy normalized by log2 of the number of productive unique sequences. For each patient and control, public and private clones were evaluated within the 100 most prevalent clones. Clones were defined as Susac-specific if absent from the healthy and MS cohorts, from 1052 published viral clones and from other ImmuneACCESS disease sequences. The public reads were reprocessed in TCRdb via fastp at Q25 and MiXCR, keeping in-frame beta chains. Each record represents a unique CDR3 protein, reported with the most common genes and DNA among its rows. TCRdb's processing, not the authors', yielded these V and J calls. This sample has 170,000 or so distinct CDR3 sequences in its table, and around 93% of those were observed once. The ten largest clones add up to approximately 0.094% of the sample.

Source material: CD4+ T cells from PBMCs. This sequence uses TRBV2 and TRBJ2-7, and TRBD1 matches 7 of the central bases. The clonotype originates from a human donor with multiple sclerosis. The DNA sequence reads TGTGCCAGCAGCGGGACAGAGGGCTCCTACGAGCAGTACTTC. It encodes CASSGTEGSYEQYF.